These T cell receptor beta chains were read from a single sample in a study of T cells in Graves' hyperthyroidism and ophthalmopathy. TCRdb re-analysed the multiplex PCR reads in MiXCR, keeping a single row per CDR3 protein. The sample has 340,000 or so distinct CDR3 sequences, approximately 22% seen once; the top ten hold around half. Sample: blood. The origin of the receptors is a woman in her forties or fifties with Graves' hyperthyroidism. Both conserved end residues are part of each CDR3. A D gene is named only where the DNA matches it firmly. Clone size is not always given. Where it is, it says once, few, many or a class for expanded clones.

J | V | size | D | DNA | CDR3
TRBJ2-2 | TRBV20-1 | many | NA | TGCAGTGCTAGAGATGAGTACACCGGGGAGCTGTTTTTT | CSARDEYTGELFF
TRBJ2-3 | TRBV7-2 | NA | NA | TGTGCCAGCAGCTTAGTTGGCGGGCGCTTAGATACGCAGTATTTT | CASSLVGGRLDTQYF
TRBJ2-7 | TRBV29-1 | few | NA | TGCAGCGACGCTGACAGGTATTCCTACGAGCAGTACTTC | CSDADRYSYEQYF
TRBJ2-7 | TRBV28 | many | NA | TGTGCCAGCAGTTTTATCGGGACACAGACCTACGAGCAGTACTTC | CASSFIGTQTYEQYF
TRBJ1-6 | TRBV5-1 | NA | NA | TGCGCCAGCAGCCTGCAAAACAGGGACCTCAATTCACCCCTCCACTTT | CASSLQNRDLNSPLHF
TRBJ2-1 | TRBV11-2 | NA | NA | TGTGCCAGCAGCTCAAGAGGACTGCACTCCTACAATGAGCAGTTCTTC | CASSSRGLHSYNEQFF
TRBJ2-6 | TRBV5-1 | NA | NA | TGCGCCAGCAGCTTGGGGGGTTCCGGCTCTGGGGCCAACGTCCTGACTTTC | CASSLGGSGSGANVLTF
TRBJ2-7 | TRBV6-2/TRBV6-3 | NA | TRBD1 | TGTGCCAGCAGTTATGGGACAGGAGTCAACGAGCAGTACTTC | CASSYGTGVNEQYF
TRBJ2-7 | TRBV20-1 | many | NA | TGCAGTGCTAGTCTCCTAACTCGACCCTACGAGCAGTACTTC | CSASLLTRPYEQYF
TRBJ1-1 | TRBV15 | many | NA | TGTGCCACCAGCAGAGAGGACAGAGCGGCTGAAGCTTTCTTT | CATSREDRAAEAFF
TRBJ1-3 | TRBV20-1 | NA | TRBD1 | TGCAGTGCTAGAGATCACAGGGGGCCTGGAAACACCATATATTTT | CSARDHRGPGNTIYF
TRBJ2-7 | TRBV6-2/TRBV6-3 | NA | NA | TGTGCCAGTGGGCCTCGTACCTACGAGCAGTACTTC | CASGPRTYEQYF
TRBJ1-2 | TRBV19 | NA | TRBD1 | TGTGCCAGTAGTACCAGAGGACAGGGGGGAGGCTACACCTTC | CASSTRGQGGGYTF
TRBJ1-1 | TRBV28 | NA | NA | TGTGCCATTACAGGTGTGATAAACACTGAAGCTCTCTTT | CAITGVINTEALF
TRBJ1-2 | TRBV28 | NA | NA | TGTGCCAGCAGTGGGGACAACTATGGCTACACCTTC | CASSGDNYGYTF
TRBJ1-1 | TRBV28 | NA | NA | TGTGCCAGCAGTTTAAAGGGTCCGAACACTGAAGCTTTCTTT | CASSLKGPNTEAFF
TRBJ1-2 | TRBV12-3/TRBV12-4 | many | TRBD1 | TGTGCCAGCAGTTTGAGGGACAGGGGCCAACATGGCTACACCTTC | CASSLRDRGQHGYTF
TRBJ2-7 | TRBV3-1 | many | TRBD1 | TGTGCCATTAGCAGGGGGAGCTACGAGCAGTACTTC | CAISRGSYEQYF
TRBJ2-1 | TRBV20-1 | NA | NA | TGCAGTGCTGGAGACAGGACGGGTGAGCAGTTCTTC | CSAGDRTGEQFF
TRBJ1-2 | TRBV20-1 | many | NA | TGCAGTGCTAGAGATAACGATGGGGGATATGGCTACACCTTC | CSARDNDGGYGYTF
TRBJ1-1 | TRBV27 | NA | TRBD1 | TGTGCCAGCAGTATGACCCGGACAGGGGGCTACACTGAAGCTTTCTTT | CASSMTRTGGYTEAFF
TRBJ2-6 | TRBV28 | few | TRBD1 | TGTGCCAGCACCTTAGGGGACAGCTCTGGGGCCAACGTCCTGACTTTC | CASTLGDSSGANVLTF
TRBJ1-2 | TRBV12-3/TRBV12-4 | many | NA | TGTGCCAGCAGTTCACAGATCACTAACTATGGCTACACCTTC | CASSSQITNYGYTF
TRBJ1-1 | TRBV20-1 | many | TRBD1 | TGCAGTGCTAGAGGACAGGGCTGGGTGCCTGAAGCTTTCTTT | CSARGQGWVPEAFF
TRBJ2-6 | TRBV7-9 | many | NA | TGTGCCAGTTCGTCTGGGGCCAACGTCCTGACTTTC | CASSSGANVLTF
TRBJ2-7 | TRBV6-1 | few | NA | TGTGCCAGCACCCAAACGGGGAGGAGCTACGAGCAGTACTTC | CASTQTGRSYEQYF
TRBJ1-1 | TRBV18 | many | NA | TGTGCCAGCTCACCACCGGAGGGAGAAGCTTTCTTT | CASSPPEGEAFF
TRBJ2-3 | TRBV12-3/TRBV12-4 | many | NA | TGTGCCAGCAGTTTCGGAGGGGGCACAGATACGCAGTATTTT | CASSFGGGTDTQYF
TRBJ2-3 | TRBV5-1 | many | NA | TGCGCCAGCAGCTTGAACGTGGGAGGGGGCGCAGATACGCAGTATTTT | CASSLNVGGGADTQYF
TRBJ1-2 | TRBV5-1 | NA | TRBD1 | TGCGCCAGCAGCTTGGCTACAGGGGGCACGGGGGGCTACACCTTC | CASSLATGGTGGYTF
TRBJ1-2 | TRBV4-1 | few | NA | TGCGCCAGCAGCCTTTCGGGGCAAGGGACGGATGGCTACACCTTC | CASSLSGQGTDGYTF
TRBJ2-3 | TRBV5-1 | NA | NA | TGCGCCAGCAGCTTGGCCGTGCCCCACACAGATACGCAGTATTTT | CASSLAVPHTDTQYF
TRBJ2-7 | TRBV6-2/TRBV6-3 | NA | NA | TGTGCCAGCAAGGGCCCCGGCGGCAGCTACGAGCAGTACTTC | CASKGPGGSYEQYF
TRBJ2-1 | TRBV7-9 | many | NA | TGTGCCAGCAGCTTACAGAGCAATGAGCAGTTCTTC | CASSLQSNEQFF
TRBJ2-7 | TRBV20-1 | NA | TRBD1 | TGCAGTGCTAGAGGGGCGGGGACAGGGGATTCCTACGAGCAGTACTTC | CSARGAGTGDSYEQYF
TRBJ2-3 | TRBV29-1 | few | NA | TGCAGCGTTGAAACTCTGGCCGCCGGCACAGATACGCAGTATTTT | CSVETLAAGTDTQYF
TRBJ2-3 | TRBV25-1 | few | NA | TGTGCCAGCAGTGACCCCGCAGGTACAGATACGCAGTATTTT | CASSDPAGTDTQYF
TRBJ2-3 | TRBV28 | few | TRBD2 | TGTGCCAGCAGTGTATTCGGGGGGGCCAAAGATACGCAGTATTTT | CASSVFGGAKDTQYF
TRBJ1-3 | TRBV2 | many | NA | TGTGCCAGCAATTCAGGTTCTGGAAACACCATGTATTTT | CASNSGSGNTMYF
TRBJ1-4 | TRBV6-1 | few | NA | TGTGCCAGCGCAGTTGGACCAGGCCTAGAAAAACTGTTTTTT | CASAVGPGLEKLFF
TRBJ1-1 | TRBV5-1 | many | NA | TGCGCCAGCAGTGGCCAGGCGAGAACTGAAGCTTTCTTT | CASSGQARTEAFF
TRBJ2-7 | TRBV20-1 | NA | TRBD2 | TGCAGTGCCCATTATTTAGCGGGAGGGCCGAACGAGCAGTACTTC | CSAHYLAGGPNEQYF
TRBJ2-1 | TRBV5-1 | NA | TRBD1 | TGCGCCAGCAGCCGAGGGGACAGCTCCTACAATGAGCAGTTCTTC | CASSRGDSSYNEQFF
TRBJ2-1 | TRBV9 | NA | TRBD2 | TGTGCCAGCAGCCGCTCGGGAGGGAGTGGTGAGCAGTTCTTC | CASSRSGGSGEQFF
TRBJ2-5 | TRBV4-1 | many | TRBD1 | TGCGCCAGCAGCCGAGGACAGGGCGGCCAAGAGACCCAGTACTTC | CASSRGQGGQETQYF
TRBJ1-4 | TRBV29-1 | NA | NA | TGCAGCGTACAGGAGGTCGCTAATGAAAAACTGTTTTTT | CSVQEVANEKLFF
TRBJ2-1 | TRBV28 | many | NA | TGTGCCAGCAGTTTGGTACAGGGAACCCTCAATGAGCAGTTCTTC | CASSLVQGTLNEQFF
TRBJ1-5 | TRBV28 | many | NA | TGTGCCAGCACCCTAGGGGATTACAATCAGCCCCAGCATTTT | CASTLGDYNQPQHF
TRBJ1-2 | TRBV3-1 | many | NA | TGTGCCAGCAGCCAAGAATATCCAGGGCTTCCGGGCTACACCTTC | CASSQEYPGLPGYTF
TRBJ2-7 | TRBV6-1 | few | NA | TGTGCCAGCATCGGGACTCGCACCTACAAGCAGTACTTC | CASIGTRTYKQYF
TRBJ2-5 | TRBV7-7 | many | TRBD1 | TGTGCCAGCAGCCGGGACAGGGGTGAGACCCAGTACTTC | CASSRDRGETQYF
TRBJ2-3 | TRBV7-8 | NA | NA | TGTGGCAGCAGGGTGCTATGGGCTAGCACAGATACGCAGTATTTT | CGSRVLWASTDTQYF